What follows are 24 T cell receptor beta chains derived from one specimen sequenced in a study of cytomegalovirus exposure and HLA in healthy donors. Use of 60 Vbeta and 13 Jbeta primers characterized the PCR. The assay was immunoSEQ multiplex PCR, and TCRdb's table has in-frame clones only and misses some. This table holds some 130,000 clones, 75% to 80% found once. What was sequenced was PBMCs. The receptors were gathered from a woman aged 25 to 39 in good health and CMV-seropositive.

V usage is TRBV5-6 and J usage is TRBJ2-5, with TRBD1 matching 7 bases. After removal of 1 base from V and 3 bases from J, the junction contained 3 bases not matched to a gene. The germline V gene has CDR1 SGHDT and CDR2 YYEEEE. The CDR3 has 14 residues. CDR3 nucleotide sequence: TGTGCCAGCAGCTTGCTGCAGGGGGAAGAGACCCAGTACTTC. Translated: CASSLLQGEETQYF.

The chain has TRBV5-6 and TRBJ1-2, with 9 positions matching TRBD1. The J segment lost 8 bases and the V segment lost 4 bases, leaving 6 bases of the junction unmatched. Germline-derived CDR1 and CDR2 are SGHDT and YYEEEE. The CDR3 has 13 residues. CDR3 sequence: CASSPDRGGGYTF. The CDR3 DNA follows: TGTGCCAGCAGCCCCGACAGGGGGGGCGGCTACACCTTC.

The chain joins TRBV4-2 to TRBJ1-1, with D hard to call. The CDR3 loop spans 14 amino acids. The germline gives CDR1 LGHNA, CDR2 YNFKEQ. Trimming left V 3 bases short and J 1 base short, with 9 bases between. The CDR3 spells CASSQGRQNTEAFF. As DNA, the CDR3 is TGTGCCAGCAGCCAGGGTAGACAGAACACTGAAGCTTTCTTT.

This sequence joins TRBV10-3 and TRBJ2-7, with D perhaps TRBD1 (6 bases). The ends were cut back, 7 bases at V and 0 bases at J, with 7 bases in the middle. This CDR3 region has 12 residues. CDR1 and CDR2 (germline): ENHRY, SYGVKD. DNA for the CDR3: TGTGCCATCAAGGACAGCTCCTACGAGCAGTACTTC. Encoded protein: CAIKDSSYEQYF.

This clone has just one count. The genes are TRBV7-2 and TRBJ2-7; 11 bases align to TRBD2. Germline trimming cut 0 bases from V and 3 bases from J; bases unmatched to any gene: 10. Germline V lookup: CDR1 SGHTA, CDR2 FQGNSA. The CDR3 is made up of 18 amino acids. As DNA, the CDR3 is TGTGCCAGCAGCTTAGCGGCTAGCGGGGGGTTCTCCTACTACGAGCAGTACTTC. This translates into CASSLAASGGFSYYEQYF. Full variable domain (missing parts from reference TRBV7-2 and TRBJ2-7): GAGVSQSPSNKVTEKGKDVELRCDPISGHTALYWYRQSLGQGLEFLIYFQGNSAPDKSGLPSDRFSAERTGGSVSTLTIQRTQQEDSAVYLCASSLAASGGFSYYEQYFGPGTRLTVT.

The V gene is TRBV28, the J gene TRBJ2-1, with TRBD2 matching 10 bases. CDR1 is MDHEN and CDR2 is SYDVKM in the germline V gene. This CDR3 comprises 16 residues. V lost 4 bases to trimming and J lost 6 bases; unmatched junction nucleotides: 9. The CDR3 loop reads CASSSTRSGGANEQFF. The CDR3 bases are TGTGCCAGCAGTTCCACCAGGAGCGGGGGGGCCAATGAGCAGTTCTTC. Complete variable domain (other parts from reference TRBV28 and TRBJ2-1): DVKVTQSSRYLVKRTGEKVFLECVQDMDHENMFWYRQDPGLGLRLIYFSYDVKMKEKGDIPEGYSVSREKKERFSLILESASTNQTSMYLCASSSTRSGGANEQFFGPGTRLTVL.

CDR3 region: CASSQSFTRTPRNTIYF. Written as DNA, the CDR3 is TGCGCCAGCAGTCAATCTTTCACCAGAACCCCGAGAAACACCATATATTTT. This sequence joins TRBV23-1 and TRBJ1-3; no firm D call. TRBV23-1 is an ORF for which the function is uncertain. Trimming removed 0 bases at V and 5 bases at J, with 17 bases between. This CDR3 is 17 amino acids long.

The sample holds a few counts of this clone. The V and J genes are TRBV5-6 and TRBJ1-2; D is ambiguous. Trimming cost V 3 bases and J 6 bases, with 6 bases left between them. The CDR3 consists of 11 residues. Germline CDR1 SGHDT, CDR2 YYEEEE. The CDR3 nucleotides read TGTGCCAGCAGCTCCCCGGATGGCTACACCTTC. The encoded protein is CASSSPDGYTF.

The J gene is TRBJ1-1, the V gene TRBV5-4; 9 bases fit TRBD1. The CDR3 has 13 residues. With V trimmed by 5 bases and J by 5 bases, 4 bases remained unmatched. Germline V gene sequence: CDR1 SGHNT, CDR2 YYREEE (reference sequence). The CDR3 region is CASRGQGGTEAFF. The CDR3 DNA is TGTGCCAGCAGGGGACAGGGCGGAACTGAAGCTTTCTTT.

This clone has only a few counts. This rearrangement joins TRBV9 to TRBJ2-3, with 9 bases that match TRBD2. The junction had 10 bases not matched to a gene; V was cut back by 0 bases and J by 2 bases. The CDR3 has 18 amino acids. Germline CDR1 and CDR2: SGDLS and YYNGEE. The CDR3 spells CASSVEPGSGGTTDTQYF. CDR3 coding DNA: TGTGCCAGCAGCGTAGAGCCCGGGAGCGGGGGGACCACAGATACGCAGTATTTT.

The chain is built from TRBV9 and TRBJ2-5, with 14 positions matching TRBD2. The CDR3 length is 18 residues. Germline V gene lookup returns CDR1 SGDLS and CDR2 YYNGEE. Losses at the gene ends were 0 bases for V and 5 bases for J; bases not matched to a gene: 9. The CDR3 loop reads CASSVGRWTSGGRETQYF. CDR3 in DNA: TGTGCCAGCAGCGTAGGTCGATGGACTAGCGGGGGGAGGGAGACCCAGTACTTC.

This clone has more than one count but fewer than ten. This chain connects TRBV9 to TRBJ2-7; D might be TRBD1 (5 bases). The CDR3 totals 13 residues. V was clipped by 0 bases and J by 7 bases, with 11 bases between them. Germline lookup yields CDR1 SGDLS and CDR2 YYNGEE. The CDR3 sequence: CASSVGQGGEQYF. CDR3 bases: TGTGCCAGCAGCGTAGGGCAGGGCGGAGAGCAGTACTTC.

The chain carries TRBV10-1 and TRBJ2-5, with 8 bases that match TRBD2. The CDR3 contains 11 residues. Germline loops: CDR1 WNHNN, CDR2 SYGVQD (reference sequence). Germline trimming cut 8 bases from V and 7 bases from J; bases unmatched to any gene: 3. The CDR3 DNA follows: TGCGCCAGCGGGGCGGGAGGGACCCAGTACTTC. It codes for CASGAGGTQYF.

Concerning this clone itself: Compared with germline, one end of the junction differs, possibly owing to a read error. J is TRBJ2-7 and V is TRBV7-2, with TRBD2 identical over 7 bases. Germline V CDR1 and CDR2: SGHTA, FQGNSA. The CDR3 loop spans 13 amino acids. CDR3 DNA sequence: TGTGCCAGCAGCATAGCGGGCACCTACGAGCAGTACTTC. Residues: CASSIAGTYEQYF.

V is TRBV6-1 and J is TRBJ2-3; D remains ambiguous. Looked up from germline, CDR1 is MNHNS and CDR2 is SASEGT. Trimming removed 8 bases at V and 0 bases at J, with 15 bases between. CDR3 length equals 15 residues. This chain's CDR3 is CASPLSQFSTDTQYF. The CDR3 DNA is TGTGCCAGCCCCCTCTCGCAGTTTAGCACAGATACGCAGTATTTT.

The chain couples TRBV9 to TRBJ2-1; D unclear. The CDR3 has 17 residues. The V end lost 1 base, the J end lost 5 bases, and 19 bases lay between the germline ends. Germline CDR1 and CDR2: SGDLS and YYNGEE. Here the CDR3 reads CASSVFPFLTVNNEQFF. The CDR3 coding sequence is TGTGCCAGCAGCGTATTCCCCTTCCTCACGGTTAACAATGAGCAGTTCTTC.

The chain joins TRBV19 to TRBJ2-7; TRBD1 matches 7 bases. Germline V gene data show CDR1 as LNHDA and CDR2 as SQIVND (reference sequence). CDR3 length equals 15 residues. V shed 6 bases and J 0 bases; nucleotides not matched to a gene: 8. The CDR3 region has the DNA TGTGCCAGTAGCACAGGGGCCGTGAGCTCCTACGAGCAGTACTTC. Translation gives CASSTGAVSSYEQYF. Drawing the rest from reference TRBV19 and TRBJ2-7, the complete variable domain is DGGITQSPKYLFRKEGQNVTLSCEQNLNHDAMYWYRQDPGQGLRLIYYSQIVNDFQKGDIAEGYSVSREKKESFPLTVTSAQKNPTAFYLCASSTGAVSSYEQYFGPGTRLTVT.

V usage is TRBV19 and J usage is TRBJ2-2, with 7 bases identical to TRBD1. This CDR3 is built from 15 residues. V dropped 7 bases and J dropped 1; count of bases not matched to a gene: 6. Germline V lookup: CDR1 LNHDA, CDR2 SQIVND (reference sequence). The CDR3 DNA reads TGTGCCAGTACCGTTGGGACAGAGAACACCGGGGAGCTGTTTTTT. The encoded protein is CASTVGTENTGELFF.

The J gene is TRBJ2-7, the V gene TRBV28; 9 nucleotides align to TRBD1. V shed 7 bases, J shed 2 bases, and the junction held 9 bases outside the gene matches. Germline values: CDR1 MDHEN, CDR2 SYDVKM. The CDR3 covers 15 residues. The CDR3 is CASKRNRGRTYEQYF. The CDR3 DNA reads TGTGCCAGCAAACGCAACAGGGGGCGCACCTACGAGCAGTACTTC.

The CDR3 here is CASSVWQGVGTEAFF. CDR3 bases: TGTGCCAGCAGTGTTTGGCAGGGGGTTGGCACTGAAGCTTTCTTT. J is TRBJ1-1 and V is TRBV2, with 7 nucleotides matching TRBD1. The CDR3 contains 15 residues. The germline CDR1 and CDR2 sequences are SNHLY and FYNNEI. The trim removed 4 bases at V and 4 bases at J, leaving 9 bases unmatched.

CDR3 in amino acids: CASSFGQGGDYGYTF. For the CDR3, the DNA is TGTGCCAGCAGCTTCGGGCAGGGAGGGGACTATGGCTACACCTTC. The chain joins TRBV5-4 to TRBJ1-2; possible D gene TRBD1, 5 bases. This CDR3 has 15 residues. The V and J ends lost 2 bases and 3 bases respectively, with 14 bases between them. Germline V lookup: CDR1 SGHNT, CDR2 YYREEE (reference sequence).

The J gene is TRBJ1-2, the V gene TRBV6-1; possible D gene TRBD1, 6 bases. Germline assignment: CDR1 MNHNS and CDR2 SASEGT. The CDR3 has 18 amino acids. V was clipped by 3 bases and J by 9 bases, with 29 bases between them. CDR3 sequence: CASSDWKILGQIIWSYTF. The CDR3 nucleotides are TGTGCCAGCAGTGATTGGAAGATCCTTGGACAGATTATATGGAGCTACACCTTC.

The chain carries TRBV28 and TRBJ1-4; D is undetermined. Deletions cut 5 bases from V and 7 bases from J, with 11 bases between. The CDR3 totals 13 residues. CDR1 is MDHEN and CDR2 is SYDVKM in the germline V gene. For the CDR3, the DNA is TGTGCCAGCAGTACAAATCGTGGTGAAAAACTGTTTTTT. This sequence encodes CASSTNRGEKLFF.

The rearrangement joins TRBV5-4 to TRBJ2-3, with D unclear. Germline V gene sequence: CDR1 SGHNT, CDR2 YYREEE (reference sequence). CDR3 length: 13 residues. V lost 2 bases and J lost 1, with 5 bases in between. The CDR3 region has the DNA TGTGCCAGCAGCTTCTATGGCACAGATACGCAGTATTTT. Translating gives CASSFYGTDTQYF.